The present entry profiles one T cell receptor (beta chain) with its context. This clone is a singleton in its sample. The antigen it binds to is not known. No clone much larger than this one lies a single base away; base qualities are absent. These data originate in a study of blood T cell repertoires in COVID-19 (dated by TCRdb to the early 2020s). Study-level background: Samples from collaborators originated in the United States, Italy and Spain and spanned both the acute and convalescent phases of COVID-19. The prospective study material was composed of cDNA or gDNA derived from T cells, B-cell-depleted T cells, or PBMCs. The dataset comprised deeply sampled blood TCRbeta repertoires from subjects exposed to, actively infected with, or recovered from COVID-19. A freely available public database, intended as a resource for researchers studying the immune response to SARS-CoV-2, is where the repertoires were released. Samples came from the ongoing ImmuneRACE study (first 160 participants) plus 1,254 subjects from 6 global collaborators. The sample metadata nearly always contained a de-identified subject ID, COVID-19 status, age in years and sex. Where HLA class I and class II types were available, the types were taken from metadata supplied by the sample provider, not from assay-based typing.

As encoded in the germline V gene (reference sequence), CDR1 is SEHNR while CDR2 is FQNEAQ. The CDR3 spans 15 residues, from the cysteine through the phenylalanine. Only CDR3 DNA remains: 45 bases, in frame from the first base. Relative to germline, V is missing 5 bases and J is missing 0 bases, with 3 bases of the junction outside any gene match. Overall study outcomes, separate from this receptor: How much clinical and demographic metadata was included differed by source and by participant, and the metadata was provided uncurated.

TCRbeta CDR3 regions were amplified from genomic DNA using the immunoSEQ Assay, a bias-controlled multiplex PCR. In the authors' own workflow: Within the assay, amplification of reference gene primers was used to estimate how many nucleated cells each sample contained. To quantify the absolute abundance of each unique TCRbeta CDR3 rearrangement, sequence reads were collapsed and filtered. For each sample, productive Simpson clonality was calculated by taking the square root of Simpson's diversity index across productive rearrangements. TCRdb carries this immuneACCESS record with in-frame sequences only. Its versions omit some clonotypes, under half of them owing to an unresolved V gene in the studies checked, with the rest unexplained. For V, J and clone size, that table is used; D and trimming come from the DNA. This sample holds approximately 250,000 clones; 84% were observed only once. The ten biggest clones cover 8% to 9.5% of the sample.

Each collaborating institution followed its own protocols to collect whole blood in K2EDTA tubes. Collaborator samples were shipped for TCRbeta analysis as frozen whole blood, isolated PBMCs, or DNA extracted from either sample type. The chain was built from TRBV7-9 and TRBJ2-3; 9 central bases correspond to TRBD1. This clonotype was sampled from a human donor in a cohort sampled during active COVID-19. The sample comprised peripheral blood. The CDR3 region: CASSRGTGSTDTQYF. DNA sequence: TGTGCCAGCAGCCGCGGGACAGGGAGCACAGATACGCAGTATTTT.